Below are 31 T cell receptor beta chains sequenced from a single sample in a study of response to subunit inactivated influenza vaccine. Each CDR3 protein gets one entry after TCRdb re-called the RT-PCR reads with MiXCR. Found here are over 450,000 distinct CDR3 sequences, approximately 13% of them singletons; the top ten hold about 12%. Sequenced here: PBMCs from blood, sampled about 6 weeks after vaccination. The receptors come from a man over 45 who received an inactivated influenza vaccine.

V is TRBV7-9 and J is TRBJ2-7; either TRBD1 or TRBD2 may supply D (5 bases each). The CDR3 sequence is 15 residues long. The germline V gene encodes CDR1 SEHNR and CDR2 FQNEAQ (reference sequence). V shed 6 bases and J shed 1 base, with 16 bases lying between them. The CDR3 region has the DNA TGTGCCAGCAGACTAGGGGCGACACCATCCTACGAGCAGTACTTC. As protein: CASRLGATPSYEQYF.

This clonotype has a handful of counts. The chain carries TRBV6-5 and TRBJ2-5; D call uncertain. V lost 2 bases to trimming and J lost 7 bases, with 5 bases between them. Germline V gene lookup returns CDR1 MNHEY and CDR2 SVGAGI. The CDR3 is 11 residues long. The CDR3 here is CASSYSGTQYF. Here the CDR3 DNA reads TGTGCCAGCAGTTACAGTGGGACCCAGTACTTC.

The rearrangement links TRBV7-2 to TRBJ1-3; D is ambiguous. Trimming shortened V by 0 bases and J by 4 bases, and 10 bases separated the two germline ends. Germline V gene lookup returns CDR1 SGHTA and CDR2 FQGNSA. The CDR3 runs 15 residues. The CDR3 DNA follows: TGTGCCAGCAGCTTAGCGCTGGGCCCGGGAAACACCATATATTTT. Amino acid sequence: CASSLALGPGNTIYF.

Here the CDR3 reads CASSYISGDPYEQYF. In nucleotides, the CDR3 is TGTGCCAGCAGTTATATTAGCGGGGACCCCTACGAGCAGTACTTC. This sequence joins TRBV6-5 and TRBJ2-7, with 8 bases that match TRBD2. The CDR3 extends over 15 amino acids. V lost 3 bases and J lost 2; bases outside the gene matches: 6. The germline V gene encodes CDR1 MNHEY and CDR2 SVGAGI.

The chain employs TRBV7-2 and TRBJ1-1, with D possibly matching TRBD1 (5 bases). This CDR3 region has 16 residues. With 5 bases removed from V and 0 bases from J, the gap between germline ends came to 16 bases. The germline CDR1 and CDR2 sequences are SGHTA and FQGNSA. The CDR3 protein is CASSRGAGTLNTEAFF. CDR3 nucleotide sequence: TGTGCCAGCAGCCGAGGGGCGGGCACTTTGAACACTGAAGCTTTCTTT.

This clonotype was recorded at least ten times. This chain joins TRBV7-8 and TRBJ2-5; no clear D gene. Per the germline V gene, CDR1 is SGHVS and CDR2 is FQNEAQ. Trimming shortened V by 7 bases and J by 5 bases, and 11 bases separated the two germline ends. The CDR3 has 12 amino acids. The CDR3, as DNA: TGTGCCAGCATAGGCGTGTCGGAGACCCAGTACTTC. It specifies CASIGVSETQYF.

This clonotype has only a few counts. The V and J genes are TRBV7-2 and TRBJ2-2, with D perhaps matching TRBD1 (6 bases). CDR1 is SGHTA and CDR2 is FQGNSA in the germline V gene. The germline V and J ends were trimmed by 1 base and 2 bases, with 14 bases remaining between them. The CDR3 totals 17 residues. In DNA, the CDR3 is TGTGCCAGCAGCTTAGTCCCGGGACACCGTAACACCGGGGAGCTGTTTTTT. As protein: CASSLVPGHRNTGELFF.

The table lists this clonotype with a few counts. Written as DNA, the CDR3 is TGTGCCAGCAGTACCACAGGCTCCGGTGAAAAACTGTTTTTT. Translated, it gives CASSTTGSGEKLFF. The chain combines TRBV12-3 or TRBV12-4 with TRBJ1-4; weak D call: TRBD1 (5 bases). Trimming left V 5 bases short and J 7 bases short, with 14 bases between. This CDR3 is built from 14 residues.

Details on this clonotype: An end of the junction does not agree with germline; a read error may underlie this. The J gene is TRBJ2-3, the V gene TRBV4-2; 9 bases align to TRBD2. From germline, CDR1 is LGHNA and CDR2 YNFKEQ. The CDR3 runs 17 residues. The CDR3 spells CVSSQDLAGSNTDTQYF. DNA of the CDR3: TGTGTCAGCAGCCAAGACCTAGCGGGGTCTAACACAGATACGCAGTATTTT.

This clonotype occurred a few times. The chain recombines TRBV7-2 with TRBJ2-1, with D perhaps assigned TRBD1 or TRBD2 (5 bases each). The germline CDR1 and CDR2 sequences are SGHTA and FQGNSA. The CDR3 is 14 residues long. V lost 4 bases and J 5 bases, leaving 12 bases between the germline ends. In DNA form, the CDR3 reads TGTGCCAGCAGCTCAGGGACGGTTGACAATGAGCAGTTCTTC. Amino acid sequence: CASSSGTVDNEQFF.

V usage is TRBV5-1 and J usage is TRBJ1-1; 8 nucleotides match TRBD1. Germline CDR1 SGHRS, CDR2 YFSETQ. The CDR3 sequence is 14 residues long. Unmatched junction bases numbered 2, after V lost 3 bases and J lost 1 base. In DNA, the CDR3 is TGCGCCAGCAGCTCGGGACAGGAGAACACTGAAGCTTTCTTT. Translating gives CASSSGQENTEAFF.

This clonotype has a handful of counts. J is TRBJ2-1 and V is TRBV18; possible D gene TRBD2, 5 bases. The length of the CDR3 is 15 residues. Per germline, CDR1 KGHSH and CDR2 LQKENI. The V gene lost 4 bases and the J gene lost 5 bases, with 15 bases spanning the gap. CDR3 DNA: TGTGCCAGCTCACAGAACGGAGGAGTACACAATGAGCAGTTCTTC. It specifies CASSQNGGVHNEQFF.

The rearrangement joins TRBV12-3 or TRBV12-4 to TRBJ1-1; D is perhaps TRBD1 (5 bases). CDR3 length: 15 residues. Trimming stripped 4 bases from V and 3 bases from J, with 15 bases between. The DNA of the CDR3 is TGTGCCAGCAGTTGGGGGTGGGGTCCGGACACTGAAGCTTTCTTT. Its protein is CASSWGWGPDTEAFF.

This clonotype was picked up many times. V usage is TRBV12-3 or TRBV12-4 and J usage is TRBJ1-1; TRBD1 matches 9 bases. Trimming took 4 bases from V and 4 from J; bases not matched to a gene: 1. The CDR3 has 13 residues. The CDR3 DNA follows: TGTGCCAGCAGTTGGGACAGGGCCACTGAAGCTTTCTTT. Translation: CASSWDRATEAFF.

This clonotype was seen a handful of times. CDR3 region: CSVRDRGTDEQYF. CDR3 nucleotide sequence: TGCAGCGTTAGGGACAGGGGAACGGACGAGCAGTACTTC. The V and J genes are TRBV29-1 and TRBJ2-7, with 10 bases identical to TRBD1. Trimming removed 5 bases from V and 5 bases from J; junction bases left unmatched: 6. This CDR3 has 13 amino acids. Per germline, CDR1 SQVTM and CDR2 ANQGSEA.

This clonotype was observed a handful of times. Here the CDR3 DNA reads TGTGCCAGCAGTCGGAATCCTCGGAACTACGAGCAGTACTTC. It is translated as CASSRNPRNYEQYF. The genes are TRBV12-3 or TRBV12-4 and TRBJ2-7; D ambiguous. Trimming left V 5 bases short and J 3 bases short, with 14 bases between. The CDR3 has 14 residues.

This clonotype was picked up a small number of times. The rearrangement links TRBV5-1 to TRBJ1-6, with 7 bases identical to TRBD1. The CDR3 length is 15 residues. V trimming: 0 bases; J trimming: 5 bases; junction bases outside the gene matches: 2. The germline CDR1 and CDR2 sequences are SGHRS and YFSETQ. CDR3 DNA: TGCGCCAGCAGCTTGGCTCAGGGGGATAATTCACCCCTCCACTTT. Its translation: CASSLAQGDNSPLHF.

This clonotype was detected many times. The V and J genes are TRBV7-8 and TRBJ2-1; D ambiguous. Germline V CDR1 and CDR2: SGHVS, FQNEAQ. V was cut by 5 bases and J by 9 bases, with 14 bases left in between. The CDR3 runs 13 residues. The CDR3 loop is CASSTVLGGEQFF. The CDR3 bases are TGTGCCAGCAGCACCGTTTTAGGCGGTGAGCAGTTCTTC. The full variable domain, with the rest looked up from reference TRBV7-8 and TRBJ2-1, is GAGVSQSPRYKVAKRGQDVALRCDPISGHVSLFWYQQALGQGPEFLTYFQNEAQLDKSGLPSDRFFAERPEGSVSTLKIQRTQQEDSAVYLCASSTVLGGEQFFGPGTRLTVL.

This clonotype was counted between two and nine times. The CDR3 region has the DNA TGCGCCAGCAGCCAAGATTTCGGCGGGGGCTATAGCAATCAGCCCCAGCATTTT. Encoded protein: CASSQDFGGGYSNQPQHF. V gene TRBV4-3 combines with J gene TRBJ1-5; TRBD1 is a possible D gene (6 bases). Trimming stripped 0 bases from V and 0 bases from J, with 15 bases between. Per germline, CDR1 LGHNA and CDR2 YSLEER. The CDR3 runs to 18 residues.

Comments on this clonotype: This could be a read error, since a much larger clone is one nucleotide away. The V gene is TRBV20-1, the J gene TRBJ2-3; 11 bases agree with TRBD1. This CDR3 contains 15 residues. Germline values: CDR1 DFQATT, CDR2 SNEGSKA (reference sequence). CDR3 DNA: TGCCGTGCTAGAAGGACAGGGGGCGGCCTAGATACGCAGTATTTT. Translating it yields CRARRTGGGLDTQYF.

The chain carries TRBV10-3 and TRBJ1-1; D perhaps matches TRBD1 (6 bases). The CDR3 is 15 residues long. Germline CDR1 is ENHRY and CDR2 is SYGVKD. V dropped 2 bases and J dropped 3 bases, with 13 bases sitting between them. The CDR3 coding sequence is TGTGCCATCAGTGAGGGTCAGGGGTATGACACTGAAGCTTTCTTT. This codes for CAISEGQGYDTEAFF.

This chain uses TRBV6-4 with TRBJ1-1, with TRBD1 as a possible D gene (6 bases). This CDR3 comprises 13 residues. V dropped 5 bases and J dropped 1 base, with 8 bases sitting between them. Germline CDR1 reads MRHNA; CDR2 reads SNTAGT. The CDR3 spells CASSTDRNTEAFF. DNA of the CDR3: TGTGCCAGCAGTACGGACAGGAACACTGAAGCTTTCTTT.

In its sample, this clonotype was seen a few times. V usage is TRBV5-6 and J usage is TRBJ2-4; 7 bases align to TRBD1. This CDR3 contains 16 residues. The V and J ends lost 4 bases and 0 bases, in that order; junction bases with no gene match: 7. Germline CDR1 SGHDT, CDR2 YYEEEE. The DNA for the CDR3 is TGTGCCAGCAGCGACGGGACAGCCCTAGCCAAAAACATTCAGTACTTC. Its translation is CASSDGTALAKNIQYF.

The V and J genes are TRBV7-8 and TRBJ2-1; TRBD1 or TRBD2 may be the D gene (6 bases each). The CDR3 runs to 14 residues. Trimming shortened V by 5 bases and J by 5 bases, and 13 bases separated the two germline ends. Germline loops: CDR1 SGHVS, CDR2 FQNEAQ. The CDR3 is CASSGGGSDNEQFF. In DNA form, the CDR3 reads TGTGCCAGCAGCGGAGGGGGGTCCGACAATGAGCAGTTCTTC. The complete variable domain, with remaining parts taken from reference TRBV7-8 and TRBJ2-1, reads GAGVSQSPRYKVAKRGQDVALRCDPISGHVSLFWYQQALGQGPEFLTYFQNEAQLDKSGLPSDRFFAERPEGSVSTLKIQRTQQEDSAVYLCASSGGGSDNEQFFGPGTRLTVL.

This clonotype was picked up a small number of times. The genes are TRBV7-2 and TRBJ2-7, with D possibly TRBD1 on 6 matching bases. V was shortened by 5 bases and J by 4 bases, with 15 bases between the two germline ends. Germline lookup yields CDR1 SGHTA and CDR2 FQGNSA. The CDR3 loop spans 14 amino acids. DNA of the CDR3: TGTGCCAGCAGCGCCCGGACAGACTTTTACGAGCAGTACTTC. The encoded protein is CASSARTDFYEQYF.

This clonotype was detected ten times or more. The chain's CDR3 is CSVGQGGYTGELFF. The CDR3 DNA is TGCAGCGTGGGACAGGGAGGGTACACCGGGGAGCTGTTTTTT. The rearrangement uses TRBV29-1 and TRBJ2-2, with TRBD1 identical over 9 bases. Per the germline V gene, CDR1 is SQVTM and CDR2 is ANQGSEA. The CDR3 spans 14 residues. The trim removed 6 bases at V and 3 bases at J, leaving 5 bases unmatched.

This clonotype was detected a few times. The V call is TRBV4-2, the J call TRBJ2-3; D gene ambiguous. The CDR3 is made up of 13 amino acids. Trimming took off 0 bases at V and 6 bases at J, with 7 bases between the two ends. Germline V gives CDR1 LGHNA, CDR2 YNFKEQ. The CDR3: CASSQDYPDTQYF. The CDR3 DNA reads TGTGCCAGCAGCCAAGACTATCCGGATACGCAGTATTTT.

This clonotype was picked up many times. This chain joins TRBV12-3 or TRBV12-4 and TRBJ2-1, with D perhaps TRBD1 or TRBD2 (5 bases each). The CDR3 totals 15 residues. V dropped 6 bases and J dropped 4 bases, with 16 bases sitting between them. The CDR3 bases are TGTGCCAGCAGCACAGAGGGACGGCCGTACAATGAGCAGTTCTTC. It yields the protein CASSTEGRPYNEQFF.

Many counts were recorded for this clonotype. The rearrangement joins TRBV4-3 to TRBJ2-2; D ambiguous. This CDR3 spans 17 amino acids. CDR1 LGHNA and CDR2 YSLEER come from the germline V gene. The germline V and J ends were trimmed by 0 bases and 0 bases, with 11 bases remaining between them. CDR3 sequence (DNA): TGCGCCAGCAGCCAAGATCAAGTCGGACCGAACACCGGGGAGCTGTTTTTT. Its protein product is CASSQDQVGPNTGELFF.

The sample holds many counts of this clonotype. The J gene is TRBJ2-7, the V gene TRBV6-2 or TRBV6-3; D unresolved. This CDR3 is built from 15 residues. Germline V gene lookup returns CDR1 MNHEY and CDR2 SVGEGT. The V end lost 1 base, the J end lost 1 base, and 11 bases lay between the germline ends. The CDR3 protein is CASSYFSDGSYEQYF. For the CDR3, the DNA is TGTGCCAGCAGTTACTTCTCGGACGGATCCTACGAGCAGTACTTC.

This clonotype has just a few counts. The V call is TRBV11-2, the J call TRBJ2-1, with TRBD2 matching over 8 bases. Germline trimming cut 6 bases from V and 5 bases from J; bases unmatched to any gene: 9. Germline V gives CDR1 SGHAT, CDR2 FQNNGV. This CDR3 spans 15 amino acids. In nucleotides, the CDR3 is TGTGCCAGCAGGCGACTAGCGCCGCCGCACAATGAGCAGTTCTTC. Translated: CASRRLAPPHNEQFF.